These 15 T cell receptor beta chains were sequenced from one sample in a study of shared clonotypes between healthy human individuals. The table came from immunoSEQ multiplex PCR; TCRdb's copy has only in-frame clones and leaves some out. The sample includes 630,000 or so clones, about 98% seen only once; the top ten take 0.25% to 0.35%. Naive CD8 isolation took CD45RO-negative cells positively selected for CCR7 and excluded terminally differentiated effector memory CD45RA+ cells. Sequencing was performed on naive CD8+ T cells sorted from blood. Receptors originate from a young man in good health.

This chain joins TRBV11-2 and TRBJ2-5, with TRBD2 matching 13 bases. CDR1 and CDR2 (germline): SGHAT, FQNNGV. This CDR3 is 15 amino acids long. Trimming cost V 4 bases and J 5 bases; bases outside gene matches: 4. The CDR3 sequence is CASSSGLAGWETQYF. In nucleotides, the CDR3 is TGTGCCAGCAGCTCGGGACTAGCGGGATGGGAGACCCAGTACTTC.

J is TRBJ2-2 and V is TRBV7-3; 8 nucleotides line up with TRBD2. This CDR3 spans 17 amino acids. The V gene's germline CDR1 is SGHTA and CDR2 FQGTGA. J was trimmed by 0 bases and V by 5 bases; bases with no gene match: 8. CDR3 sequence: CASSGGVAGTNTGELFF. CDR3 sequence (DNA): TGTGCCAGCAGCGGTGGGGTAGCGGGAACGAACACCGGGGAGCTGTTTTTT.

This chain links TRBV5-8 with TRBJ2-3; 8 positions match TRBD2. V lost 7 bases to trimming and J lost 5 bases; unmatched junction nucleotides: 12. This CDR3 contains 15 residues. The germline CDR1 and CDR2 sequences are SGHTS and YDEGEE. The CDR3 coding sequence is TGTGCCAGCTTGAAAGGACTAGCAAATTTAGATACGCAGTATTTT. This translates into CASLKGLANLDTQYF.

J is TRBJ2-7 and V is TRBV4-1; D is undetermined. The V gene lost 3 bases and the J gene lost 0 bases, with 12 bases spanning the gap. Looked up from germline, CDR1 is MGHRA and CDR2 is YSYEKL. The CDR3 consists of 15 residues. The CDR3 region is CASSHTDATSYEQYF. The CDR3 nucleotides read TGCGCCAGCAGCCACACGGACGCGACCTCCTACGAGCAGTACTTC.

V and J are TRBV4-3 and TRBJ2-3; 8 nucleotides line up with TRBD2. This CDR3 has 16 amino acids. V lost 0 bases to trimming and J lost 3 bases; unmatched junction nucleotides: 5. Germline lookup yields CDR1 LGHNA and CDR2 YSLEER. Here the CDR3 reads CASSQDYSGRTDTQYF. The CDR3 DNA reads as TGCGCCAGCAGCCAAGATTACAGCGGGAGAACAGATACGCAGTATTTT.

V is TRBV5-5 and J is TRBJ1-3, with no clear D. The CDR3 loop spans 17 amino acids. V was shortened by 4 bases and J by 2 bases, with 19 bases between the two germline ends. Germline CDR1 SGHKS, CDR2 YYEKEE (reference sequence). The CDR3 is CASSIDRSKSPGNTIYF. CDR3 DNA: TGTGCCAGCAGCATAGACCGGTCCAAGTCTCCTGGAAACACCATATATTTT.

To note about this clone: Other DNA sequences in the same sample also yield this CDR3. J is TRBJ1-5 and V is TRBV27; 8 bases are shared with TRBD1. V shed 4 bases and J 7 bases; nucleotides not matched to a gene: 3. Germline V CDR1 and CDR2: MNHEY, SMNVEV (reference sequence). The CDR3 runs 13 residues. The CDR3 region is CASSSGQGQPQHF. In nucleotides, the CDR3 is TGTGCCAGCAGTTCAGGACAGGGCCAGCCCCAGCATTTT.

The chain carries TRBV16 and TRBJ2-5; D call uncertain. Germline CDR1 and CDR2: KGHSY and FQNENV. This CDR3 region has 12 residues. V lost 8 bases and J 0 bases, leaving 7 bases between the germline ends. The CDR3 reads CASAVNQETQYF. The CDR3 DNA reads TGTGCCAGCGCCGTAAACCAAGAGACCCAGTACTTC.

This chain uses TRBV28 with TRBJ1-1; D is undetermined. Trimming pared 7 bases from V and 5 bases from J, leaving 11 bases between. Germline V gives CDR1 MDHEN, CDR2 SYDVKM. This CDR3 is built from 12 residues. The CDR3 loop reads CASTLGATEAFF. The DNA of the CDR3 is TGTGCCAGCACCCTAGGAGCGACTGAAGCTTTCTTT. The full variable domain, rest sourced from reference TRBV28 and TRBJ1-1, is DVKVTQSSRYLVKRTGEKVFLECVQDMDHENMFWYRQDPGLGLRLIYFSYDVKMKEKGDIPEGYSVSREKKERFSLILESASTNQTSMYLCASTLGATEAFFGQGTRLTVV.

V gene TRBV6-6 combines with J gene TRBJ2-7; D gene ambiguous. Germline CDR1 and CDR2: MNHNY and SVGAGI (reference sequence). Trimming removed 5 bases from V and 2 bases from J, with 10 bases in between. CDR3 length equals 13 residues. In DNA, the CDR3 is TGTGCCAGCAGTGACGGCATTACCTACGAGCAGTACTTC. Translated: CASSDGITYEQYF.

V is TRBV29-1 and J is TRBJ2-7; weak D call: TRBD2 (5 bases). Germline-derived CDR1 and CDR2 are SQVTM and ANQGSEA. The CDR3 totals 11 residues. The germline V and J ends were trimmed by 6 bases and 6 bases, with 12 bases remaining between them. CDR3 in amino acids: CSVYNRGEQYF. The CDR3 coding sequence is TGCAGCGTCTACAACCGGGGCGAGCAGTACTTC.

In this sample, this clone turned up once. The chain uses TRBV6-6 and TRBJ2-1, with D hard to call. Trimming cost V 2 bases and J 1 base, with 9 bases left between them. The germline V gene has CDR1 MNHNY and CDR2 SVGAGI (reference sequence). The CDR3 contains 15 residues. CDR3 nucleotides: TGTGCCAGCAGTTACCCGACTTGGTCCTACAATGAGCAGTTCTTC. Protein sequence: CASSYPTWSYNEQFF.

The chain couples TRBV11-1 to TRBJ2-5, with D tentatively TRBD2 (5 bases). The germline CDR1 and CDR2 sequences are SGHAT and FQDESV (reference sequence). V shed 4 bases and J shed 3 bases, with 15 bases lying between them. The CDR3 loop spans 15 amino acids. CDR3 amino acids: CASSSPRDLEETQYF. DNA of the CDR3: TGTGCCAGCAGCTCCCCGAGGGATCTCGAAGAGACCCAGTACTTC. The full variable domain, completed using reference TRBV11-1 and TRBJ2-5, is EAEVAQSPRYKITEKSQAVAFWCDPISGHATLYWYRQILGQGPELLVQFQDESVVDDSQLPKDRFSAERLKGVDSTLKIQPAELGDSAMYLCASSSPRDLEETQYFGPGTRLLVL.

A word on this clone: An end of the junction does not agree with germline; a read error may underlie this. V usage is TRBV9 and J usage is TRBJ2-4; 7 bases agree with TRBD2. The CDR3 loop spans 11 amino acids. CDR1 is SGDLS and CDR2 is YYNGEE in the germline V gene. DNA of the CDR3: TGTGCCAGCAGCTCACGGACTAGGTGGCACTTC. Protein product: CASSSRTRWHF.

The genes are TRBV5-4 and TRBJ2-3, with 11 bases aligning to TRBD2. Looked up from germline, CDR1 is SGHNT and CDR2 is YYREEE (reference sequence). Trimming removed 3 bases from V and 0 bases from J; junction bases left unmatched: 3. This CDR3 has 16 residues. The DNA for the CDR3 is TGTGCCAGCAGCTACAGGACTAGCGGGAGCACAGATACGCAGTATTTT. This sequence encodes CASSYRTSGSTDTQYF.